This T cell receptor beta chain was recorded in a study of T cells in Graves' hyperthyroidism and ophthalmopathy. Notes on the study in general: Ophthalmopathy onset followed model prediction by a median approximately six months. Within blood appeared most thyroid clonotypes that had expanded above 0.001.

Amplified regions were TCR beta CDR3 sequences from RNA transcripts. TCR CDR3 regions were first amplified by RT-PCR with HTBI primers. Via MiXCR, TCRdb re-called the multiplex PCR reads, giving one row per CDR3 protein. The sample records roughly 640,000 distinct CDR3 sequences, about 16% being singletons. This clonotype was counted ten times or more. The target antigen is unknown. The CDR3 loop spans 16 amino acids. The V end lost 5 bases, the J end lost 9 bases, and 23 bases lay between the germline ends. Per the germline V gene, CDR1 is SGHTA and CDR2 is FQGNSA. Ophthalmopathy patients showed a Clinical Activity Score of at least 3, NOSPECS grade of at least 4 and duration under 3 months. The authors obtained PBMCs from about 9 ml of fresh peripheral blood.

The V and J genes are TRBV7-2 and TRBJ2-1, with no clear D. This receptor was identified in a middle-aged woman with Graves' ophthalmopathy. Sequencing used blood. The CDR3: CASSPRATLRSVEQFF. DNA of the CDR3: TGTGCCAGCAGCCCCCGGGCCACCCTCAGGTCGGTTGAGCAGTTCTTC.